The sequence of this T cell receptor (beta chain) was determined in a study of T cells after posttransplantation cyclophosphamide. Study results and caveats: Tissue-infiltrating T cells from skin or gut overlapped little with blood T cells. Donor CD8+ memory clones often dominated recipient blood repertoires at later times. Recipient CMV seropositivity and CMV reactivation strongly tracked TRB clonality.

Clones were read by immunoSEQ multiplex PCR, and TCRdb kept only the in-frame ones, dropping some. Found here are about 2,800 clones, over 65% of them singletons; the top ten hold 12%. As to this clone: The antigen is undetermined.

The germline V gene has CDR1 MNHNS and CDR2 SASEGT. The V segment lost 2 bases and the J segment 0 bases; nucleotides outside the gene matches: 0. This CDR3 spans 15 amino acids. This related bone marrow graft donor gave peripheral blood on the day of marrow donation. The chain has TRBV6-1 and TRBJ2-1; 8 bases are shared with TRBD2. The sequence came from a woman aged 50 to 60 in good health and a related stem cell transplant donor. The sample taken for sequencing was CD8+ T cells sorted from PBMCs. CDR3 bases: TGTGCCAGCAGTGAACTAGCGGGCTCCTACAATGAGCAGTTCTTC. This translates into CASSELAGSYNEQFF.